This TCR beta chain originates from a study of T cell changes during pregnancy in multiple sclerosis. Some clones are missing from TCRdb's copy, which holds only in-frame ones; the method was immunoSEQ multiplex PCR. This sample has around 12,000 clones, with roughly 86% found just once. V was pared by 3 bases and J by 0 bases, with 8 bases between. Germline V gene data show CDR1 as SGHTA and CDR2 as FQGNSA. This CDR3 has 15 residues. The sample was CD8+ T cells from peripheral blood mononuclear cells, taken in the first trimester of pregnancy. This TCR was sampled from a female donor with multiple sclerosis, enrolled in a pregnancy study. The rearrangement uses TRBV7-2 and TRBJ2-2; unclear D gene. The CDR3 loop is CASSFRRPNTGELFF. The CDR3 DNA reads TGTGCCAGCAGCTTTCGGCGGCCGAACACCGGGGAGCTGTTTTTT. The variable domain in full, with the rest retrieved from reference TRBV7-2 and TRBJ2-2, is GAGVSQSPSNKVTEKGKDVELRCDPISGHTALYWYRQSLGQGLEFLIYFQGNSAPDKSGLPSDRFSAERTGGSVSTLTIQRTQQEDSAVYLCASSFRRPNTGELFFGEGSRLTVL.